This T cell receptor beta chain was sequenced for a study of beta chain features in type 1 diabetes. The study's findings and limits: Shorter TCRB CDR3s, moderately but significantly so, were found in Type 1 diabetes patients in all four CD4+ subsets.

Reverse transcribing all isolated RNA meant expressed TCRB transcripts were sequenced. TCRdb's table, derived via immunoSEQ multiplex PCR, lists solely in-frame clones and lacks some. The sample holds fewer than 300,000 clones, 9.5% to 13% seen once. This clone showed up just a few times. Its specificity is not known. At the DNA level, this CDR3 is encoded by other sequences in the same sample as well. From germline, CDR1 is SQVTM and CDR2 ANQGSEA. This CDR3 is built from 13 residues. With V trimmed by 4 bases and J by 1 base, 3 bases remained unmatched. Sequencing input: naive CD4+ T cells from blood. This TCR was sampled from a man aged 25 to 40 with type 1 diabetes. The chain employs TRBV29-1 and TRBJ1-1, with TRBD1 identical over 7 bases. CDR3 residues: CSVARTGNTEAFF. The CDR3 nucleotides are TGCAGCGTTGCAAGGACAGGGAACACTGAAGCTTTCTTT. The full variable domain, rest sourced from reference TRBV29-1 and TRBJ1-1, is SAVISQKPSRDICQRGTSLTIQCQVDSQVTMMFWYRQQPGQSLTLIATANQGSEATYESGFVIDKFPISRPNLTFSTLTVSNMSPEDSSIYLCSVARTGNTEAFFGQGTRLTVV.